The source of this T cell receptor beta chain is a study of cytomegalovirus exposure and HLA in healthy donors. Findings of the study overall: Within the data, a cluster of highly shared sequence variants was likely a sequencing artifact. Most sequenced TCRs were rare (though some public TCRs occurred in many donors). Per a prior analysis, the majority of TCR beta V segments were productive roughly 87% or roughly 30% of the time. It has been reported that TCR beta sequences accurately predicted the HLA-A and HLA-B alleles of most subjects.

A remark on this clone: Its cognate antigen is unknown.

Per the germline V gene, CDR1 is LNHNV and CDR2 is YYDKDF (reference sequence). This CDR3 spans 16 amino acids. V shed 5 bases and J 6 bases; nucleotides not matched to a gene: 12. The PCR ran on 60 Vbeta and 13 Jbeta primers. The data were produced by immunoSEQ multiplex PCR, yet TCRdb's version contains in-frame clones alone and is incomplete. The top ten hold roughly 2.2% of the sample, which has approximately 120,000 clones, about 76% seen once. The chain combines TRBV15 with TRBJ2-3; 9 bases match TRBD2. This sequence originates from a woman in her 30s in good health and CMV-seronegative. Sequencing was performed on PBMCs. The CDR3 nucleotides are TGTGCCACCAGCCAAGGAGGGACTAGCCGGGGGGATACGCAGTATTTT. Encoded protein: CATSQGGTSRGDTQYF.